The 30 T cell receptor beta chains below were found in one sample sequenced in a study of T cells in Graves' hyperthyroidism and ophthalmopathy. From RNA transcripts, TCR beta CDR3 regions were amplified. TCR CDR3 underwent first-round RT-PCR with the HTBI primer set. TCRdb passed the multiplex PCR reads through MiXCR, listing each CDR3 protein once. This table holds 560,000 or so distinct CDR3 sequences, around 20% found once. The sequenced sample was blood. The receptors derive from a middle-aged man with Graves' ophthalmopathy.

This clonotype was observed a few times. V is TRBV6-5 and J is TRBJ1-5; D uncertain. The length of the CDR3 is 16 residues. The V end was cut by 4 bases, the J end by 0 bases, with 13 bases between. The germline V gene has CDR1 MNHEY and CDR2 SVGAGI. In DNA, the CDR3 is TGTGCCAGCAGTTCTATTAGGACCCTTAGCAATCAGCCCCAGCATTTT. Encoded protein: CASSSIRTLSNQPQHF.

The chain joins TRBV19 to TRBJ1-1, with D perhaps TRBD1 (6 bases). The CDR3 runs 15 residues. The germline V and J ends were trimmed by 5 bases and 6 bases, with 19 bases remaining between them. Germline CDR1 and CDR2: LNHDA and SQIVND (reference sequence). CDR3 region: CASSSWDTLDPEAFF. CDR3 nucleotides: TGTGCCAGTAGTTCCTGGGACACCCTTGACCCTGAAGCTTTCTTT.

This clonotype was recorded many times. The chain carries TRBV3-1 and TRBJ2-1; TRBD2 matches 16 bases. V dropped 4 bases and J dropped 4; count of bases not matched to a gene: 4. CDR3 length: 17 residues. Germline V gene sequence: CDR1 LGHDT, CDR2 YNNKEL (reference sequence). CDR3 DNA sequence: TGTGCCAGCAGCCCCGAGGGACTAGCGGGAGGGTACAATGAGCAGTTCTTC. Its protein product is CASSPEGLAGGYNEQFF.

There are many counts of this clonotype. The chain is built from TRBV12-3 or TRBV12-4 and TRBJ2-3, with 7 bases lining up with TRBD2. The CDR3 consists of 13 residues. V dropped 10 bases and J dropped 3; count of bases not matched to a gene: 7. CDR3 region: CATDGGRTDTQYF. The CDR3 region has the DNA TGTGCCACCGACGGCGGGAGAACAGATACGCAGTATTTT.

There are many counts of this clonotype. V gene TRBV27 combines with J gene TRBJ2-3; 7 bases map to TRBD1. Germline V gives CDR1 MNHEY, CDR2 SMNVEV (reference sequence). With V trimmed by 7 bases and J by 2 bases, 6 bases remained unmatched. CDR3 length: 14 amino acids. The CDR3 nucleotides read TGTGCCAGCAAACAGGGGCTTGACACAGATACGCAGTATTTT. Amino acids: CASKQGLDTDTQYF.

This clonotype came up many times. The chain couples TRBV6-5 to TRBJ2-2; TRBD2 matches 7 bases. This CDR3 region has 17 residues. J gave up 2 bases and V 0 bases, and 6 bases lay outside the gene matches. In germline, CDR1 is MNHEY, CDR2 SVGAGI. CDR3 sequence reads: CASSYSPSGSNTGELFF. The CDR3 coding sequence is TGTGCCAGCAGTTACTCCCCTAGCGGCTCTAACACCGGGGAGCTGTTTTTT.

This clonotype was counted ten times or more. The rearrangement links TRBV12-3 or TRBV12-4 to TRBJ1-1; weak D call: TRBD1 (5 bases). The CDR3 contains 12 residues. Trimming removed 6 bases at V and 7 bases at J, with 12 bases between. The CDR3 DNA follows: TGTGCCAGCAGACGGGGACCTTTTGAAGCTTTCTTT. This sequence encodes CASRRGPFEAFF.

In this sample, this clonotype turned up a few times. The chain carries TRBV29-1 and TRBJ1-4; D is ambiguous. Trimming removed 0 bases from V and 4 bases from J, with 6 bases in between. Germline values: CDR1 SQVTM, CDR2 ANQGSEA. The CDR3 is made up of 13 amino acids. The CDR3, as DNA: TGCAGCGTTGAAGATTTCGGTAATGAAAAACTGTTTTTT. Translated: CSVEDFGNEKLFF.

This clonotype was picked up one time. This may arise from a read error, as a much more abundant clone is one base away. Because the CDR3 is missing its conserved closing phenylalanine or tryptophan, this is likely a read error. The chain combines TRBV20-1 with TRBJ2-7, with a tentative D call TRBD2 (6 bases). The ends were cut back, 6 bases at V and 2 bases at J, with 20 bases in the middle. Germline V lookup: CDR1 DFQATT, CDR2 SNEGSKA (reference sequence). The CDR3 runs 15 residues. CDR3 sequence (DNA): TGCAGTGCGAGCCCGCCTCGGGGGAAGGCCTACGAGCAGTACCTC. Its translation is CSASPPRGKAYEQYL.

This clonotype was found a few times. This chain joins TRBV6-5 and TRBJ1-2; no reliable D call. Per the germline V gene, CDR1 is MNHEY and CDR2 is SVGAGI. This CDR3 has 13 amino acids. V was clipped by 3 bases and J by 2 bases, with 7 bases between them. CDR3 protein: CASSYGRNYGYTF. CDR3 DNA sequence: TGTGCCAGCAGTTATGGTCGGAACTATGGCTACACCTTC.

This clonotype was seen at least ten times. This chain uses TRBV7-9 with TRBJ2-2; D perhaps matches TRBD1 (7 bases). This CDR3 spans 18 amino acids. Germline values: CDR1 SEHNR, CDR2 FQNEAQ (reference sequence). Between the trimmed V and J ends, which lost 4 bases and 2 bases, there was a span of 20 bases. CDR3 in DNA: TGTGCCAGCAGCTCCCTTCGGGGGACAGAAACTAACACCGGGGAGCTGTTTTTT. This translates into CASSSLRGTETNTGELFF.

In its sample, this clonotype was seen many times. The chain employs TRBV28 and TRBJ1-5, with D possibly TRBD1 on 6 matching bases. The germline V gene encodes CDR1 MDHEN and CDR2 SYDVKM. The length of the CDR3 is 14 residues. V was clipped by 6 bases and J by 1 base, with 10 bases between them. The CDR3 protein is CASSLRGSNQPQHF. Here the CDR3 DNA reads TGTGCCAGCAGCTTGAGGGGGAGCAATCAGCCCCAGCATTTT.

This clonotype showed up just a few times. The rearrangement links TRBV5-4 to TRBJ1-1, with D possibly matching TRBD1 (5 bases). CDR1 is SGHNT, CDR2 YYREEE, per germline (reference sequence). The CDR3 runs to 14 residues. With 4 bases removed from V and 7 bases from J, the gap between germline ends came to 17 bases. The CDR3 loop is CASSIAGGYSEAFF. The CDR3 DNA follows: TGTGCCAGCAGCATCGCGGGGGGTTACAGTGAAGCTTTCTTT. The variable domain in full, with the rest retrieved from reference TRBV5-4 and TRBJ1-1, is ETGVTQSPTHLIKTRGQQVTLRCSSQSGHNTVSWYQQALGQGPQFIFQYYREEENGRGNFPPRFSGLQFPNYSSELNVNALELDDSALYLCASSIAGGYSEAFFGQGTRLTVV.

This clonotype was counted ten times or more. This chain connects TRBV6-1 to TRBJ1-2; 7 nucleotides align to TRBD1. The CDR3 has 17 amino acids. CDR1 is MNHNS, CDR2 SASEGT, per germline. Trimming took 4 bases from V and 1 from J; bases not matched to a gene: 12. Here the CDR3 DNA reads TGTGCCAGCAGTGGGCCGGTCCCGGGACAGATTAACTATGGCTACACCTTC. Amino acid sequence: CASSGPVPGQINYGYTF.

The rearrangement joins TRBV7-3 to TRBJ2-1; TRBD2 matches at 8 bases. Unmatched junction bases numbered 5, after V lost 4 bases and J lost 3 bases. The CDR3 covers 15 residues. CDR1 is SGHTA, CDR2 FQGTGA, per germline. Here the CDR3 DNA reads TGTGCCAGCAGCTCGGGGGGGCCGGGCTACAATGAGCAGTTCTTC. Translating it yields CASSSGGPGYNEQFF.

The chain couples TRBV24-1 to TRBJ2-1; 11 nucleotides agree with TRBD2. Germline CDR1 KGHDR, CDR2 SFDVKD. The CDR3 is made up of 17 amino acids. Germline trimming cut 4 bases from V and 5 bases from J; bases unmatched to any gene: 9. The CDR3 bases are TGTGCCACCAGTGAACGGCCGGGACTAGCGGATAACAATGAGCAGTTCTTC. It specifies CATSERPGLADNNEQFF.

This clonotype was observed a handful of times. The V call is TRBV18, the J call TRBJ1-6, with no clear D. V was pared by 3 bases and J by 1 base, with 10 bases between. The CDR3 is 16 amino acids. Germline V gene lookup returns CDR1 KGHSH and CDR2 LQKENI. The CDR3 here is CASSPQVRSYNSPLHF. The CDR3 DNA is TGTGCCAGCTCACCTCAGGTTCGGTCCTATAATTCACCCCTCCACTTT.

This clonotype was seen only a few times. The V and J genes are TRBV6-2 or TRBV6-3 and TRBJ2-7; possibly TRBD1 or TRBD2 for D (5 bases each). Per the germline V gene, CDR1 is MNHEY and CDR2 is SVGEGT. CDR3 length: 15 amino acids. Trimming cost V 7 bases and J 1 base, with 17 bases left between them. The CDR3 region has the DNA TGTGCCAGCAACCCCGACAGACGAGGGTCCTACGAGCAGTACTTC. Its protein product is CASNPDRRGSYEQYF.

This clonotype was observed a handful of times. The chain has TRBV3-1 and TRBJ2-3; D not resolved. CDR1 and CDR2 from the germline V gene are LGHDT and YNNKEL (reference sequence). CDR3 length equals 14 residues. The V and J ends lost 1 base and 6 bases respectively, with 11 bases between them. CDR3 residues: CASSQGLLLDTQYF. CDR3 in DNA: TGTGCCAGCAGCCAAGGCCTCCTCCTGGATACGCAGTATTTT.

This chain joins TRBV20-1 and TRBJ2-1; TRBD2 aligns across 11 bases. The J segment lost 4 bases and the V segment lost 0 bases, leaving 5 bases of the junction unmatched. Germline V gene lookup returns CDR1 DFQATT and CDR2 SNEGSKA (reference sequence). This CDR3 comprises 16 residues. The CDR3 sequence is CSARDLAGGPYNEQFF. Written as DNA, the CDR3 is TGCAGTGCTAGAGATTTAGCGGGGGGGCCGTACAATGAGCAGTTCTTC.

There are many counts of this clonotype. V and J are TRBV20-1 and TRBJ2-5, with TRBD1 matching over 7 bases. The CDR3 totals 17 residues. Trimming removed 1 base from V and 2 bases from J; junction bases left unmatched: 13. Germline CDR1 reads DFQATT; CDR2 reads SNEGSKA (reference sequence). This chain's CDR3 is CSARGSGQPPHQETQYF. CDR3 sequence (DNA): TGCAGTGCTAGAGGATCGGGACAGCCACCCCATCAAGAGACCCAGTACTTC.

The J gene is TRBJ2-3, the V gene TRBV5-1; D is perhaps TRBD2 (5 bases). Trimming left V 4 bases short and J 6 bases short, with 9 bases between. This CDR3 region has 12 residues. Germline values: CDR1 SGHRS, CDR2 YFSETQ. CDR3 protein: CASSDGVDTQYF. In DNA form, the CDR3 reads TGCGCCAGCAGCGACGGGGTGGATACGCAGTATTTT.

The table lists this clonotype with a few counts. The V and J genes are TRBV28 and TRBJ1-3; no clear D gene. CDR3 length equals 15 residues. The germline V gene encodes CDR1 MDHEN and CDR2 SYDVKM. Trimming left V 4 bases short and J 0 bases short, with 10 bases between. CDR3 nucleotides: TGTGCCAGCAGTTACGCGATTCACTCTGGAAACACCATATATTTT. Protein sequence: CASSYAIHSGNTIYF. Drawing the rest from reference TRBV28 and TRBJ1-3, the complete variable domain is DVKVTQSSRYLVKRTGEKVFLECVQDMDHENMFWYRQDPGLGLRLIYFSYDVKMKEKGDIPEGYSVSREKKERFSLILESASTNQTSMYLCASSYAIHSGNTIYFGEGSWLTVV.

The genes are TRBV9 and TRBJ1-4; D unclear. The CDR3 is 15 amino acids. Germline CDR1 is SGDLS and CDR2 is YYNGEE. Trimming shortened V by 0 bases and J by 8 bases, and 14 bases separated the two germline ends. The CDR3 DNA reads as TGTGCCAGCAGCGTAGGAGCCGCGAGAGGGGAAAAACTGTTTTTT. It specifies CASSVGAARGEKLFF.

Turning to this clonotype: This sequence may be a read error, since a much larger clone differs from it by one base. The V call is TRBV7-3, the J call TRBJ1-1; tentative D call: TRBD1 (5 bases). Looked up from germline, CDR1 is SGHTA and CDR2 is FQGTGA. V gave up 5 bases and J gave up 3 bases, with 13 bases separating them. The CDR3 sequence is 14 residues long. The DNA of the CDR3 is TGTGCCAGCAGCCTTCGGGACGGCCACACTGAAGCTTTCTTT. This translates into CASSLRDGHTEAFF. Variable domain in full (rest from reference TRBV7-3 and TRBJ1-1): GAGVSQTPSNKVTEKGKYVELRCDPISGHTALYWYRQSLGQGPEFLIYFQGTGAADDSGLPNDRFFAVRPEGSVSTLKIQRTERGDSAVYLCASSLRDGHTEAFFGQGTRLTVV.

The chain uses TRBV7-9 and TRBJ2-5; D is uncertain. The CDR3 covers 15 residues. CDR1 is SEHNR and CDR2 is FQNEAQ in the germline V gene (reference sequence). Trimming removed 1 base at V and 5 bases at J, with 14 bases between. CDR3 region: CASSLGLYQKETQYF. DNA for the CDR3: TGTGCCAGCAGCTTAGGACTCTACCAGAAGGAGACCCAGTACTTC. The whole variable domain, filled in from reference TRBV7-9 and TRBJ2-5, reads DTGVSQNPRHKITKRGQNVTFRCDPISEHNRLYWYRQTLGQGPEFLTYFQNEAQLEKSRLLSDRFSAERPKGSFSTLEIQRTEQGDSAMYLCASSLGLYQKETQYFGPGTRLLVL.

As for this clonotype: A much larger clone differs from this one at a single base, so this may be a read error. The chain combines TRBV12-3 or TRBV12-4 with TRBJ1-1; D is undetermined. CDR3 size: 13 residues. With 6 bases removed from V and 0 bases from J, the gap between germline ends came to 8 bases. CDR3 loop: CASRNGMNTEAFF. The CDR3 region has the DNA TGTGCCAGCAGGAACGGAATGAACACTGAAGCTTTCTTT.

This clonotype appeared a few times. This sequence joins TRBV10-3 and TRBJ1-2; D is possibly TRBD1 (5 bases). Trimming pared 3 bases from V and 4 bases from J, leaving 15 bases between. Germline values: CDR1 ENHRY, CDR2 SYGVKD. The CDR3 covers 15 residues. The DNA for the CDR3 is TGTGCCATCAGTGATCGCAGGGTATGGAGCTATGGCTACACCTTC. This sequence encodes CAISDRRVWSYGYTF.

This clonotype was detected a few times. The rearrangement links TRBV28 to TRBJ1-5; D might be TRBD1 (5 bases). Trimming left V 3 bases short and J 4 bases short, with 13 bases between. Germline lookup yields CDR1 MDHEN and CDR2 SYDVKM. This CDR3 spans 15 amino acids. Here the CDR3 DNA reads TGTGCCAGCAGTTTCCAGGGACGGGGAAATCAGCCCCAGCATTTT. This gives the protein CASSFQGRGNQPQHF.

This clonotype was found many times. V is TRBV12-3 or TRBV12-4 and J is TRBJ2-3; 7 nucleotides line up with TRBD1. The junction had 8 bases not matched to a gene; V was cut back by 3 bases and J by 2 bases. The CDR3 is made up of 16 amino acids. The CDR3 spells CASSFWTGSNTDTQYF. CDR3 coding DNA: TGTGCCAGCAGTTTCTGGACAGGTTCAAACACAGATACGCAGTATTTT.